This is a list of T cell receptor beta chains from one sample in a study of blood T cell repertoires in COVID-19. The protocol was immunoSEQ multiplex PCR, while the TCRdb copy is restricted to in-frame clones and leaves out a portion. This sample has under 250,000 clones; more than 75% occur once, and the top ten carry less than 6%. The source material was peripheral blood. All receptors derive from an older woman with COVID-19, enrolled during active disease. Both conserved end residues are part of each CDR3. The D gene is left open where the match is weak. A row's size may be missing; if present it is once, few, many or a size class.

cdr3_aa: CASSSMTGGQPQHF; cdr3_nt: TGTGCCAGCAGCTCTATGACAGGGGGGCAGCCCCAGCATTTT; clone_size: .; j_call: TRBJ1-5; v_call: TRBV7-6; d_call: TRBD1
cdr3_aa: CASSPTGSSYTEAFF; cdr3_nt: TGTGCCAGCAGCCCCACCGGGTCGTCGTACACTGAAGCTTTCTTT; clone_size: .; j_call: TRBJ1-1; v_call: TRBV3-1/TRBV3-2; d_call: .
cdr3_aa: CASRSSGRVVGEQYF; cdr3_nt: TGTGCCAGCAGATCTAGCGGGAGGGTTGTGGGAGAGCAGTACTTC; clone_size: .; j_call: TRBJ2-7; v_call: TRBV28; d_call: TRBD2
cdr3_aa: CASSSHRGASLHF; cdr3_nt: TGTGCCAGCAGTTCCCATAGGGGCGCCAGCCTCCACTTT; clone_size: .; j_call: TRBJ1-6; v_call: TRBV27; d_call: .
cdr3_aa: CASRGTYGYTF; cdr3_nt: TGTGCCAGTAGAGGGACATATGGCTACACCTTC; clone_size: .; j_call: TRBJ1-2; v_call: TRBV19; d_call: .
cdr3_aa: CASSLNAGALTGELFF; cdr3_nt: TGTGCCAGCAGCTTAAATGCAGGGGCCCTCACCGGGGAGCTGTTTTTT; clone_size: .; j_call: TRBJ2-2; v_call: TRBV7-3; d_call: .
cdr3_aa: CASSPDTNYGYTF; cdr3_nt: TGTGCCAGCTCTCCCGACACAAACTATGGCTACACCTTC; clone_size: few; j_call: TRBJ1-2; v_call: TRBV18; d_call: .
cdr3_aa: CASSRQPTNTEAFF; cdr3_nt: TGTGCCAGTAGTCGACAGCCCACGAACACTGAAGCTTTCTTT; clone_size: .; j_call: TRBJ1-1; v_call: TRBV19; d_call: .
cdr3_aa: CASIPRDWAYNEQFF; cdr3_nt: TGTGCCAGCATCCCTCGGGACTGGGCCTACAATGAGCAGTTCTTC; clone_size: .; j_call: TRBJ2-1; v_call: TRBV5-5; d_call: .
cdr3_aa: CAWSVWGITDTQYF; cdr3_nt: TGTGCCTGGAGTGTGTGGGGCATCACAGATACGCAGTATTTT; clone_size: .; j_call: TRBJ2-3; v_call: TRBV30; d_call: .
cdr3_aa: CSGQAVQGAGEQYF; cdr3_nt: TGCAGCGGCCAGGCCGTACAGGGGGCGGGCGAGCAGTACTTC; clone_size: .; j_call: TRBJ2-7; v_call: TRBV29-1; d_call: TRBD1
cdr3_aa: CASSQAGGPGELFF; cdr3_nt: TGTGCCAGCAGTCAAGCGGGAGGGCCCGGGGAGCTGTTTTTT; clone_size: .; j_call: TRBJ2-2; v_call: TRBV6-1; d_call: TRBD2